One sample yielded the 23 T cell receptor beta chains listed below, sequenced in a study of immune evolution from preneoplasia to lung adenocarcinoma (dated by TCRdb to 2020 to 2023). Receptor libraries were prepared by the immunoSEQ multiplex PCR assay. In TCRdb, the immuneACCESS table is reduced to in-frame sequences with V and J assigned. These tables do not hold every clone; where another copy was compared, an unresolved V gene accounts for under half, and the others remain unexplained. For this sample there are some 9,400 clones; about 81% appear just once. Approximately 2.9% of the sample comes from the top ten. Sample: FFPE lung adenocarcinoma in situ tissue. Sample cell subset or site, as interpreted from the label and publication: preinvasive adenocarcinoma in situ (AIS). These receptor sequences come from a person between 65 and 80 years old with lung adenocarcinoma.

The CDR3: CASSRLGEQYF. The CDR3 nucleotides are TGTGCCAGCAGCCGACTCGGGGAGCAGTACTTC. The V gene is TRBV28, the J gene TRBJ2-7; D remains ambiguous. There are 11 residues in the CDR3. Germline V gene lookup returns CDR1 MDHEN and CDR2 SYDVKM. Trimming removed 6 bases from V and 7 bases from J, with 10 bases in between. The full variable domain, rest sourced from reference TRBV28 and TRBJ2-7, is DVKVTQSSRYLVKRTGEKVFLECVQDMDHENMFWYRQDPGLGLRLIYFSYDVKMKEKGDIPEGYSVSREKKERFSLILESASTNQTSMYLCASSRLGEQYFGPGTRLTVT.

The chain joins TRBV6-1 to TRBJ1-3, with TRBD1 matching over 7 bases. Germline CDR1 MNHNS, CDR2 SASEGT. V gave up 10 bases and J gave up 4 bases; unmatched junction bases: 7. The CDR3 totals 13 residues. The CDR3 nucleotides are TGTGCCACCTCGAGGGGGCCCGGAAACACCATATATTTT. Translating gives CATSRGPGNTIYF.

In this sample, this clone turned up once. Other DNA sequences of this sample code for an identical CDR3. The chain couples TRBV18 to TRBJ2-7; TRBD2 matches at 10 bases. J gave up 2 bases and V 3 bases, and 4 bases lay outside the gene matches. The CDR3 has 15 residues. Germline V gives CDR1 KGHSH, CDR2 LQKENI. CDR3 residues: CASSPPSGSAYEQYF. CDR3 sequence (DNA): TGTGCCAGCTCACCGCCTAGCGGGAGTGCCTACGAGCAGTACTTC.

The genes are TRBV6-5 and TRBJ2-6; D is undetermined. Germline CDR1 reads MNHEY; CDR2 reads SVGAGI. This CDR3 region has 14 residues. V gave up 6 bases and J gave up 5 bases, with 11 bases separating them. CDR3 loop: CASSLTIRANVLTF. CDR3 nucleotide sequence: TGTGCCAGCAGCCTCACCATCCGGGCCAACGTCCTGACTTTC.

The V and J genes are TRBV13 and TRBJ1-2; unclear D gene. V gave up 2 bases and J gave up 3 bases, with 4 bases separating them. The CDR3 is made up of 12 amino acids. Germline V lookup: CDR1 PRHDT, CDR2 FYEKMQ (reference sequence). CDR3 sequence reads: CASSLIDYGYTF. The DNA of the CDR3 is TGTGCCAGCAGCTTAATCGACTATGGCTACACCTTC.

This sequence joins TRBV4-2 and TRBJ1-3; D not resolved. This CDR3 has 16 residues. Germline loops: CDR1 LGHNA, CDR2 YNFKEQ. Trimming stripped 0 bases from V and 0 bases from J, with 9 bases between. This CDR3 reads CASSQDPRGSGNTIYF. The CDR3 nucleotides read TGTGCCAGCAGCCAAGATCCGCGAGGCTCTGGAAACACCATATATTTT.

This sequence joins TRBV10-3 and TRBJ1-3; D perhaps matches TRBD1 (6 bases). From germline, CDR1 is ENHRY and CDR2 SYGVKD. The CDR3 has 12 residues. V lost 9 bases and J lost 4, with 10 bases in between. The CDR3 loop is CAIRTAGNTIYF. The CDR3 coding sequence is TGTGCCATAAGGACAGCGGGAAACACCATATATTTT.

The chain has TRBV25-1 and TRBJ2-5; 12 positions agree with TRBD1. Germline CDR1 is MGHDK and CDR2 is SYGVNS. The CDR3 length is 17 residues. With V trimmed by 7 bases and J by 2 bases, 11 bases remained unmatched. The CDR3 loop is CASTPGTGGQIQETQYF. The CDR3 coding sequence is TGTGCCAGCACCCCCGGGACAGGGGGCCAAATACAAGAGACCCAGTACTTC.

This chain links TRBV4-2 with TRBJ2-1; D possibly corresponds to TRBD2 (5 bases). This CDR3 is built from 15 residues. Trimming pared 0 bases from V and 8 bases from J, leaving 14 bases between. The germline CDR1 and CDR2 sequences are LGHNA and YNFKEQ. CDR3 sequence: CASSQEGKRLDEQFF. The CDR3 DNA follows: TGTGCCAGCAGCCAAGAAGGGAAGCGGCTCGATGAGCAGTTCTTC.

The sample holds one count of this clone. The CDR3 sequence is CASSVGADNPSYEQYF. CDR3 coding DNA: TGTGCCAGCAGCGTAGGCGCTGACAACCCCTCCTACGAGCAGTACTTC. This chain connects TRBV9 to TRBJ2-7; D gene uncertain. Germline CDR1 and CDR2: SGDLS and YYNGEE. V lost 0 bases, J lost 0 bases, and 13 bases lay in between. There are 16 residues in the CDR3.

This clone was seen more than once but under ten times. The V call is TRBV4-1, the J call TRBJ1-4, with a possible D match to TRBD1 (5 bases). The germline CDR1 and CDR2 sequences are MGHRA and YSYEKL. The CDR3 contains 14 residues. The germline V and J ends were trimmed by 0 bases and 10 bases, with 12 bases remaining between them. The CDR3 region has the DNA TGCGCCAGCAGCCAAGAAAATCCGGGACTAAAACTGTTTTTT. It codes for CASSQENPGLKLFF.

This clone came up once. V usage is TRBV5-4 and J usage is TRBJ2-7; 12 nucleotides match TRBD2. Germline values: CDR1 SGHNT, CDR2 YYREEE (reference sequence). The CDR3 contains 15 residues. Trimming took 5 bases from V and 2 from J; bases not matched to a gene: 5. The CDR3 sequence: CASSPGLAGAYEQYF. CDR3 nucleotides: TGTGCCAGCAGTCCGGGACTAGCGGGCGCCTACGAGCAGTACTTC.

The CDR3 region has the DNA TGTGCCAGCAGTTACTCGATGGGCAGTGAAGAGACCCAGTACTTC. Translation gives CASSYSMGSEETQYF. The chain uses TRBV6-5 and TRBJ2-5; D is uncertain. The CDR3 totals 15 residues. The germline V and J ends were trimmed by 0 bases and 3 bases, with 11 bases remaining between them. Germline V lookup: CDR1 MNHEY, CDR2 SVGAGI.

The CDR3 loop reads CASSERTYEQYF. As DNA, the CDR3 is TGTGCCAGCAGCGAGAGGACTTACGAGCAGTACTTC. The J gene is TRBJ2-7, the V gene TRBV7-9; tentatively, D is TRBD2 (5 bases). CDR1 SEHNR and CDR2 FQNEAQ come from the germline V gene (reference sequence). The CDR3 covers 12 residues. V was pared by 5 bases and J by 4 bases, with 9 bases between.

The chain is built from TRBV6-5 and TRBJ2-7; 8 bases line up with TRBD1. Germline CDR1 is MNHEY and CDR2 is SVGAGI. This CDR3 comprises 14 residues. V was pared by 6 bases and J by 2 bases, with 6 bases of the junction left unmatched. DNA for the CDR3: TGTGCCAGCAGGCCCGACAGGGGCCCCTACGAGCAGTACTTC. Protein sequence: CASRPDRGPYEQYF.

This chain links TRBV4-1 with TRBJ1-1, with 7 bases aligning to TRBD1. J was trimmed by 3 bases and V by 3 bases; bases with no gene match: 4. The germline CDR1 and CDR2 sequences are MGHRA and YSYEKL. This CDR3 spans 14 amino acids. The CDR3 region is CASSHLTGHTEAFF. The DNA for the CDR3 is TGCGCCAGCAGCCACCTGACAGGGCACACTGAAGCTTTCTTT.

The CDR3 nucleotides are TGTGCCTCATCGGGGCCCCCCGCGGATACGCAGTATTTT. It yields the protein CASSGPPADTQYF. The V call is TRBV28, the J call TRBJ2-3; the D gene could be TRBD1 or TRBD2 (5 bases each). CDR1 and CDR2 (germline): MDHEN, SYDVKM. The germline V and J ends were trimmed by 11 bases and 6 bases, with 18 bases remaining between them. The CDR3 length is 13 residues. Full variable domain (rest looked up from reference TRBV28 and TRBJ2-3): DVKVTQSSRYLVKRTGEKVFLECVQDMDHENMFWYRQDPGLGLRLIYFSYDVKMKEKGDIPEGYSVSREKKERFSLILESASTNQTSMYLCASSGPPADTQYFGPGTRLTVL.

This rearrangement joins TRBV19 to TRBJ2-1, with 8 positions matching TRBD2. CDR3 size: 19 residues. V lost 7 bases to trimming and J lost 2 bases; unmatched junction nucleotides: 19. Germline CDR1 and CDR2: LNHDA and SQIVND (reference sequence). The CDR3 bases are TGTGCCAGTACACGTTCCCGCAGCGGGAGTAGTGGGACCTACAATGAGCAGTTCTTC. Translation: CASTRSRSGSSGTYNEQFF. The full variable domain, in which reference TRBV19 and TRBJ2-1 provide the parts outside the CDR3, is DGGITQSPKYLFRKEGQNVTLSCEQNLNHDAMYWYRQDPGQGLRLIYYSQIVNDFQKGDIAEGYSVSREKKESFPLTVTSAQKNPTAFYLCASTRSRSGSSGTYNEQFFGPGTRLTVL.

V and J are TRBV28 and TRBJ2-4, with D hard to call. CDR3 length: 15 residues. Deletions cut 6 bases from V and 6 bases from J, with 18 bases between. Germline V lookup: CDR1 MDHEN, CDR2 SYDVKM. The CDR3 DNA sequence: TGTGCCAGCAGGGGGATTCAGACCTTTGGAAACATTCAGTACTTC. Its protein product is CASRGIQTFGNIQYF. Using reference TRBV28 and TRBJ2-4 for the parts outside the CDR3, the full variable domain is DVKVTQSSRYLVKRTGEKVFLECVQDMDHENMFWYRQDPGLGLRLIYFSYDVKMKEKGDIPEGYSVSREKKERFSLILESASTNQTSMYLCASRGIQTFGNIQYFGAGTRLSVL.

This clone came up a few times. This chain joins TRBV6-4 and TRBJ1-1; D might be TRBD1 (6 bases). V was clipped by 8 bases and J by 8 bases, with 9 bases between them. The germline CDR1 and CDR2 sequences are MRHNA and SNTAGT. The CDR3 spans 10 residues. This CDR3 is CASVRGEAFF. CDR3 sequence (DNA): TGTGCCAGCGTAAGGGGGGAAGCTTTCTTT.

The chain employs TRBV5-1 and TRBJ1-2; D is perhaps TRBD1 (5 bases). Germline lookup yields CDR1 SGHRS and CDR2 YFSETQ. The CDR3 is 12 residues long. The ends were cut back, 5 bases at V and 3 bases at J, with 8 bases in the middle. CDR3 DNA sequence: TGCGCCAGCAGTTCGGGGGACTATGGCTACACCTTC. It encodes CASSSGDYGYTF. Variable domain in full (rest from reference TRBV5-1 and TRBJ1-2): KAGVTQTPRYLIKTRGQQVTLSCSPISGHRSVSWYQQTPGQGLQFLFEYFSETQRNKGNFPGRFSGRQFSNSRSEMNVSTLELGDSALYLCASSSGDYGYTFGSGTRLTVV.

This chain uses TRBV6-1 with TRBJ1-6, with unresolved D. CDR1 and CDR2 from the germline V gene are MNHNS and SASEGT. Trimming took 5 bases from V and 9 from J, leaving 11 bases between them. The CDR3 totals 13 residues. CDR3 sequence reads: CASSLDGLSPLHF. The CDR3 region has the DNA TGTGCCAGCAGTCTCGACGGGCTTTCACCCCTCCACTTT.

V usage is TRBV18 and J usage is TRBJ1-6; D is possibly TRBD1 (5 bases). The CDR3 runs to 15 residues. Germline V gives CDR1 KGHSH, CDR2 LQKENI. The V and J ends lost 5 bases and 10 bases respectively, with 18 bases between them. The CDR3: CASSSIGTEVSPLHF. The CDR3 coding sequence is TGTGCCAGCTCATCGATCGGGACTGAAGTGTCACCCCTCCACTTT.